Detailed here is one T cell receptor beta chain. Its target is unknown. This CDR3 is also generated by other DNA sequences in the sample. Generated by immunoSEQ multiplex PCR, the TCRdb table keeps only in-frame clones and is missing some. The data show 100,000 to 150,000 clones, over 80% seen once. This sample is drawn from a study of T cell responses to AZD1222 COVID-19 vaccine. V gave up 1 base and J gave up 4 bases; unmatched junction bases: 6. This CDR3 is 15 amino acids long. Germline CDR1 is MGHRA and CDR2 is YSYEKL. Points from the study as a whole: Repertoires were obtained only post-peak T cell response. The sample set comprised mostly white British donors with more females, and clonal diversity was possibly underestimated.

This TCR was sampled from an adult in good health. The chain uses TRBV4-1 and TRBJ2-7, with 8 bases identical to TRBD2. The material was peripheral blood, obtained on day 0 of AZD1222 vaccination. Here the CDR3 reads CASSQGVAGSYEQYF. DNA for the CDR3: TGCGCCAGCAGCCAAGGGGTAGCGGGATCGTACGAGCAGTACTTC.